The TCR beta chain described here comes from a study of cytomegalovirus exposure and HLA in healthy donors. The assay was immunoSEQ multiplex PCR, and TCRdb's table has in-frame clones only and misses some. The sample carries 56,000 or so clones, approximately 94% recorded once. This CDR3 contains 14 residues. V lost 6 bases, J lost 3 bases, and 4 bases stayed unmatched. Germline V gives CDR1 MNHNS, CDR2 SASEGT. The chain links TRBV6-1 to TRBJ2-1; 8 nucleotides agree with TRBD2. Sequenced: PBMCs. The sequence was collected from a young man in good health and CMV-seronegative. The CDR3 loop is CASSAGTSYNEQFF. DNA for the CDR3: TGTGCCAGCAGCGCCGGGACTAGCTACAATGAGCAGTTCTTC.